This record covers a single T cell receptor beta chain. Random hexamers primed reverse transcription of about 0.5 to 1 ug RNA. TCR beta CDR3 was amplified by immunoSEQ multiplex PCR. This amplification extended across 54 Vbeta and 13 Jbeta segments. TCRdb itself ran the immunoSEQ multiplex PCR reads through MiXCR, one entry per CDR3 protein. Of hundreds of thousands of distinct CDR3 sequences listed, about 95% are singletons. V was pared by 4 bases and J by 5 bases, with 15 bases between. Germline V gene data show CDR1 as SGHAT and CDR2 as FQNNGV. The CDR3 totals 14 residues. The patients who served as multiple sclerosis controls were treatment-naive and had stable or active relapsing-remitting disease that fulfilled the revised McDonald criteria. This entry belongs to a study of CD8 T cells in Susac syndrome.

The specimen was CD4+ T cells from PBMCs. This clonotype originated in a human donor with multiple sclerosis. This chain joins TRBV11-2 and TRBJ2-7; D call uncertain. CDR3 sequence (DNA): TGTGCCAGCAGCTCCCTCCAACGCGTACACGAGCAGTACTTC. Encoded protein: CASSSLQRVHEQYF.